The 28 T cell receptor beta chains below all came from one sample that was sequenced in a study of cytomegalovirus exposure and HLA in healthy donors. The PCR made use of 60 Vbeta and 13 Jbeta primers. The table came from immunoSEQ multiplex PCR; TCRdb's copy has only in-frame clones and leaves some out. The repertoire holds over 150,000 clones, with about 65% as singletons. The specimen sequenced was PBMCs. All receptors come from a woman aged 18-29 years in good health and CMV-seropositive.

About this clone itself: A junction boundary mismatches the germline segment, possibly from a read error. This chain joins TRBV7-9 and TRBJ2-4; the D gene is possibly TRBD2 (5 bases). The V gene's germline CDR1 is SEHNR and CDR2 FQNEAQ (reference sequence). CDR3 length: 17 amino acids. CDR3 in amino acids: CSSSIWMGREEGNIQYF. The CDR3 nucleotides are TGTTCCAGCAGCATTTGGATGGGTCGTGAAGAGGGAAACATTCAGTACTTC.

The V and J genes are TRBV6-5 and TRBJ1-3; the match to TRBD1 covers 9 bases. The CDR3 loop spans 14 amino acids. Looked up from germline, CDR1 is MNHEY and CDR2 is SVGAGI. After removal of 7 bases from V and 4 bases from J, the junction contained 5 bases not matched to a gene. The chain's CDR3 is CASTPGTGGNTIYF. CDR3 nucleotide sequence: TGTGCCAGCACCCCGGGGACAGGGGGAAACACCATATATTTT.

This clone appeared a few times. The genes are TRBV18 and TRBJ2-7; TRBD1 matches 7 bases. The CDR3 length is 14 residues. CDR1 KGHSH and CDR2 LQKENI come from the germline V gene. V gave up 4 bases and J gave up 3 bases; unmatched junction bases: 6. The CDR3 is CASSLGQKHYEQYF. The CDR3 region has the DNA TGTGCCAGCTCACTGGGACAGAAGCACTACGAGCAGTACTTC.

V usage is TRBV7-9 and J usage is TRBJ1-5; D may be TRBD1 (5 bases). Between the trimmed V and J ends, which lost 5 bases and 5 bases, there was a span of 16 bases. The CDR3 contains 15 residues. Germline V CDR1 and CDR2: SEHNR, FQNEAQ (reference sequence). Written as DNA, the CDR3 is TGTGCCAGCAGCCCTCGTGGGGGGGGACATCAGCCCCAGCATTTT. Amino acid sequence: CASSPRGGGHQPQHF.

The CDR3 region is CSVGDQRRGGMEQYF. The DNA for the CDR3 is TGCAGCGTTGGGGATCAGAGGCGGGGGGGTATGGAGCAGTACTTC. V and J are TRBV29-1 and TRBJ2-7; 9 bases agree with TRBD2. Germline CDR1 reads SQVTM; CDR2 reads ANQGSEA. The J segment lost 7 bases and the V segment lost 4 bases, leaving 14 bases of the junction unmatched. CDR3 size: 15 residues.

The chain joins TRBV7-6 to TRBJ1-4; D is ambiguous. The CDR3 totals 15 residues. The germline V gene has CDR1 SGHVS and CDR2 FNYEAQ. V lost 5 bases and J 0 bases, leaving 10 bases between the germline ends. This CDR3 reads CASSPTDATNEKLFF. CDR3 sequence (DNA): TGTGCCAGCAGCCCTACCGATGCAACTAATGAAAAACTGTTTTTT.

In nucleotides, the CDR3 is TGTGCCTGGTGCAGGGGGCGCGACACTGAAGCTTTCTTT. This sequence encodes CAWCRGRDTEAFF. This chain uses TRBV5-4 with TRBJ1-1; 8 positions agree with TRBD1. The CDR3 is made up of 13 amino acids. With V trimmed by 10 bases and J by 3 bases, 8 bases remained unmatched. From germline, CDR1 is SGHNT and CDR2 YYREEE (reference sequence).

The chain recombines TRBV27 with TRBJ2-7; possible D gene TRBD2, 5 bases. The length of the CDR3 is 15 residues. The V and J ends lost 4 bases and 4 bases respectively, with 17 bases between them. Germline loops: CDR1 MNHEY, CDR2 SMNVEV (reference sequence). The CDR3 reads CASSSRDSAIYEQYF. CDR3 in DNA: TGTGCCAGCAGTTCCCGGGATAGCGCCATTTACGAGCAGTACTTC.

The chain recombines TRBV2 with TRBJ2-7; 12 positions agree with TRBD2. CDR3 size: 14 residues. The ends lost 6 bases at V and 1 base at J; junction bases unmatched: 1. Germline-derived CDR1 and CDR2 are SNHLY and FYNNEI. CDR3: CASRGLAGSYEQYF. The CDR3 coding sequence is TGTGCCAGCAGAGGACTAGCGGGATCCTACGAGCAGTACTTC.

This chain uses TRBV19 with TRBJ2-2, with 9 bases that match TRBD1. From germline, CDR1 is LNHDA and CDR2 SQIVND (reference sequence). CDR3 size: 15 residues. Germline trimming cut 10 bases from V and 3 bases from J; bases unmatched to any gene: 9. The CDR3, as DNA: TGTGCCACTAAGGGAGGGACAGGGCACACCGGGGAGCTGTTTTTT. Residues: CATKGGTGHTGELFF.

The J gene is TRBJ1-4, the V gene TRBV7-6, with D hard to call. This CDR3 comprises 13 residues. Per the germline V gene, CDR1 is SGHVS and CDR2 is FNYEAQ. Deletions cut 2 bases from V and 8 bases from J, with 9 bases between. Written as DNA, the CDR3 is TGTGCCAGCAGCTTATTCCCCGAGGAAAAACTGTTTTTT. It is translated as CASSLFPEEKLFF.

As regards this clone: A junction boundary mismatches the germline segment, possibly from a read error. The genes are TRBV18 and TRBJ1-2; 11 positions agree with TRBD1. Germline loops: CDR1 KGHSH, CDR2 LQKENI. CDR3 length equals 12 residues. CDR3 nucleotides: TGTGCCAGCTCACCCGGACAGGGGGCAGCTAGCTTC. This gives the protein CASSPGQGAASF.

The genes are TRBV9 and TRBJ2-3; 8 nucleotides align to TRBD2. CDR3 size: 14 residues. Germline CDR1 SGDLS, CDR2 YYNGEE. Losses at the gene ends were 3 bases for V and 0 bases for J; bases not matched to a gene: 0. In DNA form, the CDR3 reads TGTGCCAGCAGCGCTAGCGGGAGCACAGATACGCAGTATTTT. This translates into CASSASGSTDTQYF. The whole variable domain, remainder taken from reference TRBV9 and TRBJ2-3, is DSGVTQTPKHLITATGQRVTLRCSPRSGDLSVYWYQQSLDQGLQFLIQYYNGEERAKGNILERFSAQQFPDLHSELNLSSLELGDSALYFCASSASGSTDTQYFGPGTRLTVL.

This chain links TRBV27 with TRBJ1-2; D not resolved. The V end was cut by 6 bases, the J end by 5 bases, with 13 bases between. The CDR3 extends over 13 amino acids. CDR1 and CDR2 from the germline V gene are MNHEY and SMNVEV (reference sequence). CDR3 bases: TGTGCCAGCAGGGGTCCTGGGCAGTATGGCTACACCTTC. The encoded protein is CASRGPGQYGYTF.

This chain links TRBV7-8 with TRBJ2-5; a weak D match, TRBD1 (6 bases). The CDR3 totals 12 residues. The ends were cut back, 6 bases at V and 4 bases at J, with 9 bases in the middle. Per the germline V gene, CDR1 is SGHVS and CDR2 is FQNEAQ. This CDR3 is CASRPQGETQYF. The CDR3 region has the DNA TGTGCCAGCAGACCACAGGGAGAGACCCAGTACTTC.

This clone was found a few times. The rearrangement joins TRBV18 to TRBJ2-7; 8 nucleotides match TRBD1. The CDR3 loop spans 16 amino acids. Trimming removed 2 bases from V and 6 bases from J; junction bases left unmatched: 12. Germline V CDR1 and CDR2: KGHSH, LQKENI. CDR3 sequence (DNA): TGTGCCAGCTCACCAGGAGCGGACAGGGTGAGGGCCGAGCAGTACTTC. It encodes CASSPGADRVRAEQYF.

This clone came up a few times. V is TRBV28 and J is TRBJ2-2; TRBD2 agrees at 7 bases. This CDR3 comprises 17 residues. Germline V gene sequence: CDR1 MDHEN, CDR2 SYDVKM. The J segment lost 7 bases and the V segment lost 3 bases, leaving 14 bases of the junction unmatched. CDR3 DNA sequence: TGTGCCAGCAGTTTTTCGGCGTTTGCGGGAGAGGGCGGGGAGCTGTTTTTT. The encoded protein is CASSFSAFAGEGGELFF.

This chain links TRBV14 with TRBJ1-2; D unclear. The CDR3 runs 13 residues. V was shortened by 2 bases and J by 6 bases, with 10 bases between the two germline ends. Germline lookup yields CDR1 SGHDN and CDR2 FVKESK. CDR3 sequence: CASSQIMADGYTF. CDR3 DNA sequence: TGTGCCAGCAGCCAAATTATGGCGGATGGCTACACCTTC. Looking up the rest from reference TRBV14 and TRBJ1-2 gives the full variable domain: EAGVTQFPSHSVIEKGQTVTLRCDPISGHDNLYWYRRVMGKEIKFLLHFVKESKQDESGMPNNRFLAERTGGTYSTLKVQPAELEDSGVYFCASSQIMADGYTFGSGTRLTVV.

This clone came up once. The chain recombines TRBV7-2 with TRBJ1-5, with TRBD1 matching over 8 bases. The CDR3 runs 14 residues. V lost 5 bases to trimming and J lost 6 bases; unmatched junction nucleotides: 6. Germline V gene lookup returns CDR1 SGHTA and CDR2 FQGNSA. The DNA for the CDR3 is TGTGCCAGCAGCGCCCGGACAGGGACTCAGCCCCAGCATTTT. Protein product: CASSARTGTQPQHF.

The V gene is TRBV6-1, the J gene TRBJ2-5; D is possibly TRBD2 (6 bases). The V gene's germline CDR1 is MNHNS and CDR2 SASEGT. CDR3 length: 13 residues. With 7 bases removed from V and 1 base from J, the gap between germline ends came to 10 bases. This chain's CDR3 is CASITSSQETQYF. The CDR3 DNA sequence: TGTGCCAGCATTACTAGCAGCCAAGAGACCCAGTACTTC.

This CDR3 reads CAWQDRGSYGYTF. In nucleotides, the CDR3 is TGTGCCTGGCAAGACAGGGGATCCTATGGCTACACCTTC. The gene calls are TRBV30 and TRBJ1-2; 8 nucleotides match TRBD1. Germline CDR1 is GTSNPN and CDR2 is SVGIG (reference sequence). J lost 4 bases, V lost 5 bases, and 6 bases had no gene match. The CDR3 has 13 amino acids.

This CDR3 reads CASSPTGGGNEQFF. In DNA form, the CDR3 reads TGTGCCAGCAGCCCTACGGGGGGCGGCAATGAGCAGTTCTTC. The rearrangement uses TRBV7-3 and TRBJ2-1; D possibly corresponds to TRBD2 (7 bases). V lost 5 bases to trimming and J lost 6 bases, with 14 bases between them. CDR1 is SGHTA, CDR2 FQGTGA, per germline. The CDR3 loop spans 14 amino acids.

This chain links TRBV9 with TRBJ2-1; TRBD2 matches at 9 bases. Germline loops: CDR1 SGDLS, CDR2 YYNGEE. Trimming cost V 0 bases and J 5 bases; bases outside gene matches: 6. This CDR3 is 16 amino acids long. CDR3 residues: CASSVGAGGRHNEQFF. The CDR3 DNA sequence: TGTGCCAGCAGCGTAGGGGCGGGGGGGCGTCACAATGAGCAGTTCTTC.

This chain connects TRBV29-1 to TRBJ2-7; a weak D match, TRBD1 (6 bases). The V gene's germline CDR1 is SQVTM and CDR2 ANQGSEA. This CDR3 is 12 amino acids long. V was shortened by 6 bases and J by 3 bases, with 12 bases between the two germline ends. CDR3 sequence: CSVARGGYEQYF. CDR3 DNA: TGCAGCGTGGCCAGGGGCGGCTACGAGCAGTACTTC.

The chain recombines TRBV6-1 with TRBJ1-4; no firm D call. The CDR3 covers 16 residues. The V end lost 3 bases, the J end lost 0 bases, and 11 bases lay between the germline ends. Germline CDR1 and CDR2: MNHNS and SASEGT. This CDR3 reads CASSDEDITTNEKLFF. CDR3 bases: TGTGCCAGCAGTGACGAAGACATTACAACTAATGAAAAACTGTTTTTT.

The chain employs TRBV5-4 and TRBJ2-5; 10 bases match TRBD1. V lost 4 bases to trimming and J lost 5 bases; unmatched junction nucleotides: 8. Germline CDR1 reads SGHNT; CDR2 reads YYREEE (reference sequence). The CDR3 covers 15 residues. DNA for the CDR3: TGTGCCAGCAGCCCCGACAGGGGGCTTAGGGAGACCCAGTACTTC. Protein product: CASSPDRGLRETQYF.

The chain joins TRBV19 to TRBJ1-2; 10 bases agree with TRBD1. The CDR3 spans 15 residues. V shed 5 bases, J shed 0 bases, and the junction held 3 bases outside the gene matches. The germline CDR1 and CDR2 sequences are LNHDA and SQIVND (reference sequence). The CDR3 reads CASSPGTGANYGYTF. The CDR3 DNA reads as TGTGCCAGTAGTCCGGGGACAGGGGCTAACTATGGCTACACCTTC.

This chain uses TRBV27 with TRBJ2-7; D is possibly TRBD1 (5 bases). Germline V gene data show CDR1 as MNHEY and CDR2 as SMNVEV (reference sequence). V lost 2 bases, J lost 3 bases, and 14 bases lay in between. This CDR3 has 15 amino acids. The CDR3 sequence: CASSLVGVGLYEQYF. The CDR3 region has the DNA TGTGCCAGCAGTTTAGTAGGGGTGGGTCTCTACGAGCAGTACTTC.